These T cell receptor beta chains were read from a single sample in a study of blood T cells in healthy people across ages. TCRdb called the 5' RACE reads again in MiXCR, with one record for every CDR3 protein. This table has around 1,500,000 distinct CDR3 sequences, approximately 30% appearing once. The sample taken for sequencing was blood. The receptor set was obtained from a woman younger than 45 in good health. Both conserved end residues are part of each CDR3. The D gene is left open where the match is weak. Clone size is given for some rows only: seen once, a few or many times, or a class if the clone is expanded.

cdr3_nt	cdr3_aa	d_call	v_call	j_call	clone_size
TGCAGTGCTAGTTTGGGACTAGCGGGAGGGAGCTCCTGCAATGAGCAGTTCTTC	CSASLGLAGGSSCNEQFF	TRBD2	TRBV20-1	TRBJ2-1	NA
TGTGCCAGCAGACGCAGGGGGCGCGGGACCCAGTACTTC	CASRRRGRGTQYF	TRBD1	TRBV6-1	TRBJ2-5	few
TGTGCCAGCAGCCCCAACCCCCCAGATACGCAGTATTTT	CASSPNPPDTQYF	NA	TRBV7-2	TRBJ2-3	few
TGTGCCAGCAGCCTACTAGCGGACACCTACAATGAGCAGTTCTTC	CASSLLADTYNEQFF	TRBD2	TRBV6-2/TRBV6-3	TRBJ2-1	few
TGCGCCAGCAGCTTGGATGGGGCGCGGGGCAAAAACATTCAGTACTTC	CASSLDGARGKNIQYF	NA	TRBV5-1	TRBJ2-4	NA
TGCAGTACCGGGGGCCTTTACAGGGCGGAGCAGTACTTC	CSTGGLYRAEQYF	NA	TRBV20-1	TRBJ2-4	NA
TGTGCCAGCAGATCAGGGGACATCCAGCCCCAGCATTTT	CASRSGDIQPQHF	NA	TRBV28	TRBJ1-5	few
TGTGCCAGCAGTCCTCCGGGACAGGGGGAAGTAAGACAAGAGACCCAGTACTTC	CASSPPGQGEVRQETQYF	TRBD1	TRBV27	TRBJ2-5	NA
TGTGCCAGCATCCCGACCGAGGGGAACTACTACAAGCAGTACTTC	CASIPTEGNYYKQYF	NA	TRBV28	TRBJ2-7	NA
TGTGCCAGCAGCTTAGATTACAGGGCGGCGGGCTACACCTTC	CASSLDYRAAGYTF	NA	TRBV11-2	TRBJ1-2	NA
TGTGCCAGCAGGACACTAACCTACGAGCAGTACTTC	CASRTLTYEQYF	NA	TRBV28	TRBJ2-7	few
TGTGCCAGCAGTACCACAGGGTGGTGGGGGGCTGAAGCTTTCTTT	CASSTTGWWGAEAFF	NA	TRBV27	TRBJ1-1	NA
TGCGCCAGCAGCCGATTGACTAGCGGGGGAAAATACAATGAGCAGTTCTTC	CASSRLTSGGKYNEQFF	TRBD2	TRBV4-3	TRBJ2-1	NA
TGCGCCACCACCGGGACTAGCGGGGCCTACAATGAGCAGTTCTTC	CATTGTSGAYNEQFF	TRBD2	TRBV5-1	TRBJ2-1	many
TGTGCCAGCAGTTTGAGTCAGGACAATGAGCAGTACTTC	CASSLSQDNEQYF	NA	TRBV28	TRBJ2-7	NA
TGTGCCAGTAGAAACCAGGGGGGGTCGCACAATGAGCAGTTCTTC	CASRNQGGSHNEQFF	NA	TRBV19	TRBJ2-1	NA
TGTGCCGGCAGCTTGGCGAGTATGGACACTTATTACAATGAGCAGTTCTTC	CAGSLASMDTYYNEQFF	NA	TRBV5-6	TRBJ2-1	NA
TGCAGTGCTAGGCACGGGGGGGCGTTGTATGAGCAGTTCTTC	CSARHGGALYEQFF	TRBD2	TRBV20-1	TRBJ2-1	few
TGCAGTGCTAGTGGCGCGGGGGACGGCTACACCTTC	CSASGAGDGYTF	NA	TRBV20-1	TRBJ1-2	NA
TGCGCCAGCAGCCAAGGGACTAGCTGGGAGACCCAGTACTTC	CASSQGTSWETQYF	TRBD2	TRBV4-1	TRBJ2-5	many
TGCAGTGCTAGAGATCCCGCAGGGTCCAATGAGCAGTACTTC	CSARDPAGSNEQYF	NA	TRBV20-1	TRBJ2-7	NA
TGCGCCAGCAGCAAAGACACAGGGTTCGGCTACACCTTC	CASSKDTGFGYTF	NA	TRBV4-3	TRBJ1-2	many
TGTGCCAGCAGTTTTGGCGGCGGGGGTGCTCTGAAGACCCAGTACTTC	CASSFGGGGALKTQYF	TRBD2	TRBV12-3/TRBV12-4	TRBJ2-5	many
TGTGCCAGCAGGAAGACGGGACAGGCTAATCAGCCCCAGCATTTT	CASRKTGQANQPQHF	TRBD1	TRBV6-1	TRBJ1-5	NA
TGCAGTGCTTCTCGGACTAGCCTGCCGGGTGAGCAGTTCTTC	CSASRTSLPGEQFF	TRBD2	TRBV20-1	TRBJ2-1	few
TGTGCCAGCAGCGTAGGGCTAGCGGCCCAAGAGACCCAGTACTTC	CASSVGLAAQETQYF	TRBD2	TRBV9	TRBJ2-5	few
TGTGCCATTTCGGACAGGGGGCTCTATGGCTACACCTTC	CAISDRGLYGYTF	TRBD1	TRBV10-3	TRBJ1-2	NA
TGCAGCGGGGGACTAGGGCCCAATGAGCAGTTCTTC	CSGGLGPNEQFF	TRBD2	TRBV29-1	TRBJ2-1	many
TGTGCCAGCAGTGAATCCCCCGGGACAGGGGGATCCTACGAGCAGTACTTC	CASSESPGTGGSYEQYF	TRBD1	TRBV25-1	TRBJ2-7	many
TGCAGTGCTTGGGACAGTTACAATGAGCAGTACTTC	CSAWDSYNEQYF	TRBD1	TRBV20-1	TRBJ2-7	NA
TGTGCCAGCAGCGTAGACGCCGGTCAGCCCCAGCATTTT	CASSVDAGQPQHF	NA	TRBV9	TRBJ1-5	few
TGTGCCAGCAGCCCAACTCGACTCACAGATACGCAGTATTTT	CASSPTRLTDTQYF	NA	TRBV3-1	TRBJ2-3	NA
TGCAGTGCGACCGGGACTAGCGGGACGAACGAAGAGACCCAGTACTTC	CSATGTSGTNEETQYF	TRBD2	TRBV20-1	TRBJ2-5	many
TGCGCCAGCAGCTTCTACAACTCCTACGAGCAGTACTTC	CASSFYNSYEQYF	NA	TRBV5-1	TRBJ2-7	many
TGTGCCAGCAGCTTAGCCTCCTTTGGGGAGCAGTACTTC	CASSLASFGEQYF	NA	TRBV7-2	TRBJ2-7	NA
TGTGCCAGGAGGGATAGCTCCAATTTGGGCGATCAGTACTTC	CARRDSSNLGDQYF	NA	TRBV6-6	TRBJ2-7	few
TGTGCCAGCCGTCCGGGGACCCGGGACACTGAAGCTTTCTTT	CASRPGTRDTEAFF	NA	TRBV12-3/TRBV12-4	TRBJ1-1	NA
TGCGCCAGCAGCCAAGAACCTCGACAGGGAGGAGGCTACACCTTC	CASSQEPRQGGGYTF	TRBD1	TRBV4-1	TRBJ1-2	few
TGCAGTGCTACAACCGGGACAGCCTACAATGAGCAGTTCTTC	CSATTGTAYNEQFF	TRBD1	TRBV20-1	TRBJ2-1	NA
TGTGCCAGCAGCCCGAGGCAGTCTGGGGCCAACGTCCTGACTTTC	CASSPRQSGANVLTF	NA	TRBV7-2	TRBJ2-6	few
TGTGCCAGCAGCGTAGGAAGTAGCGGGGGAAACAATGAGCAGTTCTTC	CASSVGSSGGNNEQFF	TRBD2	TRBV9	TRBJ2-1	few